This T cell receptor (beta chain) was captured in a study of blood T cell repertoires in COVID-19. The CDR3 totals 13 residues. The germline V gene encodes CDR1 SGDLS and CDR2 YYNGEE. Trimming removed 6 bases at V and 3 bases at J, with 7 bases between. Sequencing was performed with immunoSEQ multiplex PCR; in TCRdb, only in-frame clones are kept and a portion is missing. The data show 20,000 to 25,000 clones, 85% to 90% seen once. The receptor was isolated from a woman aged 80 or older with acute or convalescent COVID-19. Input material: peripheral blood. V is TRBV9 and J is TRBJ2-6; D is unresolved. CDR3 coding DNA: TGTGCCAGCAACGCCGGTGGGGCCAACGTCCTGACTTTC. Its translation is CASNAGGANVLTF.